Below are 24 T cell receptor beta chains sequenced from a single sample in a study of blood T cell repertoires in COVID-19. Repertoires were generated with immunoSEQ multiplex PCR, while TCRdb's copy carries only in-frame clones and drops some. This sample has 200,000 to 300,000 clones, with roughly 86% found just once. Sequenced sample: peripheral blood. These receptors all come from a human donor in a cohort sampled during active COVID-19.

This chain links TRBV12-3 or TRBV12-4 with TRBJ2-7; the D is unclear. The CDR3 totals 13 residues. Trimming removed 5 bases from V and 3 bases from J, with 11 bases in between. The CDR3 protein is CASSPINLYEQYF. The CDR3 DNA reads as TGTGCCAGCAGTCCTATTAACCTCTACGAGCAGTACTTC.

This chain connects TRBV7-2 to TRBJ2-1, with 16 bases lining up with TRBD2. Germline V gene lookup returns CDR1 SGHTA and CDR2 FQGNSA. The CDR3 contains 17 residues. V lost 5 bases, J lost 7 bases, and 8 bases stayed unmatched. CDR3 DNA sequence: TGTGCCAGCAGCCCGGGACTAGCGGGAGGGCCGGGGAATGAGCAGTTCTTC. Its translation: CASSPGLAGGPGNEQFF.

This chain links TRBV6-5 with TRBJ1-2, with 8 bases matching TRBD1. The J segment lost 3 bases and the V segment lost 10 bases, leaving 7 bases of the junction unmatched. Germline CDR1 reads MNHEY; CDR2 reads SVGAGI. The CDR3 contains 13 residues. CDR3 sequence (DNA): TGTGCCACGGACAGGGACGGAGACTATGGCTACACCTTC. It yields the protein CATDRDGDYGYTF.

This clone showed up just once. The rearrangement links TRBV18 to TRBJ1-1, with 7 bases fitting TRBD1. V lost 4 bases and J lost 3; bases outside the gene matches: 5. The germline V gene has CDR1 KGHSH and CDR2 LQKENI. The CDR3 has 14 residues. The CDR3 DNA is TGTGCCAGCTCACAACAGGGGTCGGACACTGAAGCTTTCTTT. Its translation: CASSQQGSDTEAFF.

The chain employs TRBV28 and TRBJ2-3, with TRBD2 as a possible D gene (5 bases). Germline V gene data show CDR1 as MDHEN and CDR2 as SYDVKM. Deletions cut 4 bases from V and 7 bases from J, with 12 bases between. This CDR3 region has 13 residues. This chain's CDR3 is CASSSGWRNTQYF. As DNA, the CDR3 is TGTGCCAGCAGTTCCGGGTGGAGGAATACGCAGTATTTT.

J is TRBJ1-5 and V is TRBV7-9, with D perhaps TRBD1 (5 bases). The germline gives CDR1 SEHNR, CDR2 FQNEAQ (reference sequence). The CDR3 totals 16 residues. V was clipped by 5 bases and J by 0 bases, with 14 bases between them. CDR3 loop: CASSSGGDYSNQPQHF. The CDR3 nucleotides read TGTGCCAGCAGCAGCGGGGGGGATTATAGCAATCAGCCCCAGCATTTT. The whole variable domain, remainder taken from reference TRBV7-9 and TRBJ1-5, is DTGVSQNPRHKITKRGQNVTFRCDPISEHNRLYWYRQTLGQGPEFLTYFQNEAQLEKSRLLSDRFSAERPKGSFSTLEIQRTEQGDSAMYLCASSSGGDYSNQPQHFGDGTRLSIL.

V and J are TRBV23-1 and TRBJ2-7; 9 bases align to TRBD1. TRBV23-1 is recorded as an ORF, its role being uncertain. This CDR3 has 16 residues. V dropped 3 bases and J dropped 3; count of bases not matched to a gene: 9. CDR3 sequence (DNA): TGCGCCAGCAGTCATCGACGGGACAGGGAGTACTACGAGCAGTACTTC. Translation gives CASSHRRDREYYEQYF.

The rearrangement joins TRBV5-4 to TRBJ2-3; 14 bases line up with TRBD2. V lost 3 bases, J lost 6 bases, and 6 bases stayed unmatched. Germline lookup yields CDR1 SGHNT and CDR2 YYREEE (reference sequence). This CDR3 contains 16 residues. The CDR3 DNA reads TGTGCCAGCAGCTCCCTCGGACTAGCGGGAGGTGATACGCAGTATTTT. Amino acids: CASSSLGLAGGDTQYF.

This clone is a singleton in its sample. This chain's CDR3 is CASRGAATDTQYF. The CDR3 DNA reads TGCGCCAGCCGGGGGGCTGCGACAGATACGCAGTATTTT. This chain uses TRBV10-1 with TRBJ2-3, with TRBD2 as a possible D gene (7 bases). Trimming removed 8 bases at V and 3 bases at J, with 12 bases between. Germline loops: CDR1 WNHNN, CDR2 SYGVQD (reference sequence). This CDR3 has 13 residues.

The chain is built from TRBV5-1 and TRBJ2-5; TRBD1 agrees at 8 bases. V lost 2 bases, J lost 4 bases, and 4 bases stayed unmatched. This CDR3 comprises 14 residues. CDR1 and CDR2 (germline): SGHRS, YFSETQ. Here the CDR3 DNA reads TGCGCCAGCAGCTTTCAGGGGGCGGGAGAGACCCAGTACTTC. This encodes CASSFQGAGETQYF.

The genes are TRBV19 and TRBJ1-5; 7 bases are shared with TRBD1. Unmatched junction bases numbered 5, after V lost 6 bases and J lost 6 bases. This CDR3 is 13 amino acids long. Germline-derived CDR1 and CDR2 are LNHDA and SQIVND (reference sequence). CDR3 sequence (DNA): TGTGCCAGTAGAGACAGGGACCCTCAGCCCCAGCATTTT. The encoded protein is CASRDRDPQPQHF.

CDR3 protein: CASSSNPRLAGVRYNEQFF. The CDR3 DNA follows: TGTGCCAGCAGTTCGAACCCCAGACTAGCGGGAGTTAGATACAATGAGCAGTTCTTC. The V and J genes are TRBV28 and TRBJ2-1, with 12 bases lining up with TRBD2. The V gene end was trimmed by 4 bases and the J gene end by 4 bases; junction bases not matched to a gene: 14. The CDR3 covers 19 residues. Germline V gene sequence: CDR1 MDHEN, CDR2 SYDVKM. Filled out from reference TRBV28 and TRBJ2-1, the complete variable domain reads DVKVTQSSRYLVKRTGEKVFLECVQDMDHENMFWYRQDPGLGLRLIYFSYDVKMKEKGDIPEGYSVSREKKERFSLILESASTNQTSMYLCASSSNPRLAGVRYNEQFFGPGTRLTVL.

The V and J genes are TRBV28 and TRBJ2-7, with 11 bases that match TRBD2. Trimming at V came to 5 bases and at J to 2 bases, leaving 5 bases not matched to a gene. CDR1 is MDHEN, CDR2 SYDVKM, per germline. The CDR3 covers 15 residues. CDR3 region: CASSPASGGPYEQYF. As DNA, the CDR3 is TGTGCCAGCAGTCCCGCTAGCGGGGGGCCCTACGAGCAGTACTTC.

The chain uses TRBV19 and TRBJ1-2; D is undetermined. Trimming shortened V by 5 bases and J by 0 bases, and 10 bases separated the two germline ends. The CDR3 spans 14 residues. Germline V CDR1 and CDR2: LNHDA, SQIVND (reference sequence). CDR3 in DNA: TGTGCCAGTAGTCCGACAACGACTAACTATGGCTACACCTTC. It is translated as CASSPTTTNYGYTF.

The J gene is TRBJ1-2, the V gene TRBV5-1; 9 bases line up with TRBD1. Germline trimming cut 2 bases from V and 2 bases from J; bases unmatched to any gene: 7. Germline values: CDR1 SGHRS, CDR2 YFSETQ. CDR3 length: 16 residues. CDR3 amino acids: CASSFTPGTGNYGYTF. CDR3 in DNA: TGCGCCAGCAGCTTTACCCCCGGGACAGGGAACTATGGCTACACCTTC. Supplemented by reference TRBV5-1 and TRBJ1-2, the full variable domain reads KAGVTQTPRYLIKTRGQQVTLSCSPISGHRSVSWYQQTPGQGLQFLFEYFSETQRNKGNFPGRFSGRQFSNSRSEMNVSTLELGDSALYLCASSFTPGTGNYGYTFGSGTRLTVV.

This rearrangement joins TRBV28 to TRBJ1-3, with D tentatively TRBD1 (6 bases). The CDR3 runs 16 residues. Germline V gene sequence: CDR1 MDHEN, CDR2 SYDVKM. The ends were cut back, 2 bases at V and 1 base at J, with 12 bases in the middle. The CDR3 protein is CASSLIQGTSGNTIYF. The CDR3 DNA reads as TGTGCCAGCAGTTTAATACAGGGTACTTCTGGAAACACCATATATTTT.

This clone was seen just once. The chain joins TRBV13 to TRBJ2-5; possibly TRBD1 for D (5 bases). The germline V gene encodes CDR1 PRHDT and CDR2 FYEKMQ (reference sequence). V was clipped by 1 base and J by 1 base, with 7 bases between them. The CDR3 has 14 amino acids. CDR3 bases: TGTGCCAGCAGCTTAGAGACAGCCCAAGAGACCCAGTACTTC. It is translated as CASSLETAQETQYF.

J is TRBJ1-3 and V is TRBV18, with a weak D call TRBD1 (6 bases). This CDR3 is 14 amino acids long. Trimming took off 6 bases at V and 3 bases at J, with 12 bases between the two ends. Germline V gives CDR1 KGHSH, CDR2 LQKENI. Here the CDR3 DNA reads TGTGCCAGCTCGCAGAACAGGGATGGAAACACCATATATTTT. Amino acid sequence: CASSQNRDGNTIYF.

This clone showed up just once. The genes are TRBV19 and TRBJ2-3; 7 bases fit TRBD1. Germline-derived CDR1 and CDR2 are LNHDA and SQIVND (reference sequence). The CDR3 is 13 amino acids. J lost 2 bases, V lost 6 bases, and 2 bases had no gene match. The CDR3 protein is CASSQGVTDTQYF. The CDR3, as DNA: TGTGCCAGTAGCCAGGGGGTCACAGATACGCAGTATTTT. The full variable domain, completed using reference TRBV19 and TRBJ2-3, is DGGITQSPKYLFRKEGQNVTLSCEQNLNHDAMYWYRQDPGQGLRLIYYSQIVNDFQKGDIAEGYSVSREKKESFPLTVTSAQKNPTAFYLCASSQGVTDTQYFGPGTRLTVL.

The V gene is TRBV19, the J gene TRBJ1-5, with a possible D match to TRBD1 (5 bases). This CDR3 region has 15 residues. Germline-derived CDR1 and CDR2 are LNHDA and SQIVND (reference sequence). V was cut by 1 base and J by 3 bases, with 10 bases left in between. CDR3 loop: CASSIGTRANQPQHF. CDR3 bases: TGTGCCAGTAGTATAGGCACCAGGGCCAATCAGCCCCAGCATTTT.

The V call is TRBV7-2, the J call TRBJ2-3; 14 bases map to TRBD2. The ends lost 1 base at V and 14 bases at J; junction bases unmatched: 5. Germline CDR1 is SGHTA and CDR2 is FQGNSA. The CDR3 is made up of 14 amino acids. CDR3 region: CASSLGLAGGPRYF. The CDR3 DNA reads as TGTGCCAGCAGCTTAGGACTAGCGGGAGGGCCTCGGTATTTT.

This chain joins TRBV28 and TRBJ1-3; TRBD1 agrees at 7 bases. The junction had 11 bases not matched to a gene; V was cut back by 2 bases and J by 7 bases. This CDR3 has 16 residues. The germline gives CDR1 MDHEN, CDR2 SYDVKM. The CDR3 bases are TGTGCCAGCAGTTTACCGGGGACAGTCCCTCCGAACACCATATATTTT. This codes for CASSLPGTVPPNTIYF.

V and J are TRBV9 and TRBJ2-7; no firm D call. V was cut by 0 bases and J by 2 bases, with 6 bases left in between. This CDR3 comprises 13 residues. Per the germline V gene, CDR1 is SGDLS and CDR2 is YYNGEE. CDR3 sequence reads: CASSVDTPYEQYF. In DNA form, the CDR3 reads TGTGCCAGCAGCGTAGACACCCCCTACGAGCAGTACTTC.

As DNA, the CDR3 is TGTGCCTGGAGGGACGACAGGGGTACTGGAAACACCATATATTTT. This sequence encodes CAWRDDRGTGNTIYF. The V call is TRBV30, the J call TRBJ1-3, with TRBD1 matching over 8 bases. The CDR3 has 15 residues. Germline V gene sequence: CDR1 GTSNPN, CDR2 SVGIG (reference sequence). V trimming: 3 bases; J trimming: 2 bases; junction bases outside the gene matches: 6.